A selection of T cell receptor beta chains follows, all from one sample in a study of blood T cells in healthy people across ages. One entry per CDR3 protein results from TCRdb running MiXCR on the 5' RACE reads. The sample has around 1,500,000 distinct CDR3 sequences, approximately 28% seen once. The sequencing sample was made of blood. The receptors were sampled from a woman aged 30 to 39 in good health. CDR3s include the opening cysteine and the closing phenylalanine or tryptophan. Fields, in order: CDR3 protein, CDR3 DNA, clone size, D gene, V gene, J gene. A D gene is named only where the DNA matches it firmly. Only some rows state a clone size, as once, few, many or a class for expanded clones.

CDR3aa: CASSVDPVPSYEQYF
CDR3nt: TGTGCCAGCAGCGTAGATCCGGTGCCCTCCTACGAGCAGTACTTC
abundance: .
d_gene: .
v_gene: TRBV9
j_gene: TRBJ2-7

CDR3aa: CASSQGSRRSYNEQFF
CDR3nt: TGCGCCAGCAGCCAAGGAAGTAGGCGGTCCTACAATGAGCAGTTCTTC
abundance: many
d_gene: .
v_gene: TRBV4-1
j_gene: TRBJ2-1

CDR3aa: CASSFHRMADTQYF
CDR3nt: TGTGCCAGCAGCTTTCACAGGATGGCAGATACGCAGTATTTT
abundance: .
d_gene: .
v_gene: TRBV11-1
j_gene: TRBJ2-3

CDR3aa: CASSLEGNRARGYTF
CDR3nt: TGCGCCAGCAGCTTGGAGGGGAACAGGGCCCGTGGCTACACCTTC
abundance: .
d_gene: .
v_gene: TRBV5-1
j_gene: TRBJ1-2

CDR3aa: CASATGTLNEQFF
CDR3nt: TGTGCCAGCGCTACCGGGACCCTCAATGAGCAGTTCTTC
abundance: .
d_gene: .
v_gene: TRBV2
j_gene: TRBJ2-1

CDR3aa: CASSYSWTPGTGGLYSNQPQHF
CDR3nt: TGTGCCAGCAGTTACTCCTGGACCCCCGGGACAGGGGGCTTGTATAGCAATCAGCCCCAGCATTTT
abundance: .
d_gene: TRBD1
v_gene: TRBV28
j_gene: TRBJ1-5

CDR3aa: CASSLLRTGGHEQYF
CDR3nt: TGTGCCAGCAGTTTACTTCGTACGGGTGGTCACGAGCAGTACTTC
abundance: .
d_gene: .
v_gene: TRBV12-3/TRBV12-4
j_gene: TRBJ2-7

CDR3aa: CASSARAGGGYTF
CDR3nt: TGTGCCAGCAGCGCCAGGGCTGGTGGTGGCTACACCTTC
abundance: .
d_gene: .
v_gene: TRBV9
j_gene: TRBJ1-2

CDR3aa: CASTRSGLDNEQFF
CDR3nt: TGTGCCAGCACCCGATCTGGACTAGACAATGAGCAGTTCTTC
abundance: .
d_gene: TRBD2
v_gene: TRBV5-5
j_gene: TRBJ2-1

CDR3aa: CASAMTRGNTQYF
CDR3nt: TGTGCCAGTGCAATGACCAGGGGAAATACGCAGTATTTT
abundance: few
d_gene: .
v_gene: TRBV6-5
j_gene: TRBJ2-3

CDR3aa: CASSYEGQVLETQFF
CDR3nt: TGCGCCAGCAGCTACGAGGGACAGGTGTTAGAGACCCAGTTCTTC
abundance: .
d_gene: TRBD1
v_gene: TRBV5-1
j_gene: TRBJ2-1

CDR3aa: CASSFKGARSTEAFF
CDR3nt: TGTGCCAGCAGTTTTAAGGGGGCCCGGAGCACTGAAGCTTTCTTT
abundance: .
d_gene: TRBD1
v_gene: TRBV12-3/TRBV12-4
j_gene: TRBJ1-1

CDR3aa: CASRETGTPYGYTF
CDR3nt: TGTGCCAGCAGGGAGACAGGGACCCCCTATGGCTACACCTTC
abundance: many
d_gene: TRBD1
v_gene: TRBV12-3/TRBV12-4
j_gene: TRBJ1-2

CDR3aa: CASSSSTDNYEQYF
CDR3nt: TGTGCCAGCAGCTCGTCGACGGATAACTACGAGCAGTACTTC
abundance: .
d_gene: .
v_gene: TRBV7-6
j_gene: TRBJ2-7

CDR3aa: CASRTEGVRDGYTF
CDR3nt: TGTGCCAGCAGGACGGAAGGGGTAAGGGATGGCTACACCTTC
abundance: .
d_gene: .
v_gene: TRBV7-9
j_gene: TRBJ1-2

CDR3aa: CSVGDSRTRGNEKLFF
CDR3nt: TGCAGCGTTGGGGACTCCAGGACAAGGGGCAATGAAAAACTGTTTTTT
abundance: .
d_gene: .
v_gene: TRBV29-1
j_gene: TRBJ1-4

CDR3aa: CASSYEQVSYTF
CDR3nt: TGTGCCAGCAGCTACGAGCAGGTCAGCTACACCTTC
abundance: many
d_gene: .
v_gene: TRBV7-9
j_gene: TRBJ1-2

CDR3aa: CASSLEQIRNTEAFF
CDR3nt: TGTGCCAGCAGCTTGGAACAGATTCGGAACACTGAAGCTTTCTTT
abundance: few
d_gene: .
v_gene: TRBV5-5
j_gene: TRBJ1-1

CDR3aa: CATKAGFGAEQYF
CDR3nt: TGTGCCACCAAGGCAGGGTTCGGGGCCGAGCAGTACTTC
abundance: few
d_gene: .
v_gene: TRBV21-1
j_gene: TRBJ2-7

CDR3aa: CASSLGQAGAGDTQYF
CDR3nt: TGTGCCAGCAGCTTAGGGCAAGCGGGGGCCGGGGATACGCAGTATTTT
abundance: .
d_gene: TRBD2
v_gene: TRBV7-2
j_gene: TRBJ2-3

CDR3aa: CASSLAPGLGSTDTQYF
CDR3nt: TGTGCCAGCAGCTTAGCGCCGGGACTAGGGAGCACAGATACGCAGTATTTT
abundance: few
d_gene: TRBD2
v_gene: TRBV7-9
j_gene: TRBJ2-3

CDR3aa: CASSFPETTGPAYEQYF
CDR3nt: TGTGCCAGCAGCTTCCCCGAGACGACAGGCCCAGCCTACGAGCAGTACTTC
abundance: many
d_gene: .
v_gene: TRBV7-9
j_gene: TRBJ2-7

CDR3aa: CATSQQTGELFF
CDR3nt: TGTGCCACCAGTCAACAAACCGGGGAGCTGTTTTTT
abundance: .
d_gene: .
v_gene: TRBV24-1
j_gene: TRBJ2-2

CDR3aa: CASSLSTGYNNEQFF
CDR3nt: TGCGCCAGCAGCTTGAGTACAGGGTACAACAATGAGCAGTTCTTC
abundance: .
d_gene: .
v_gene: TRBV5-1
j_gene: TRBJ2-1

CDR3aa: CASSLAPLAYGEQFF
CDR3nt: TGTGCCAGCAGCTTGGCGCCCCTAGCTTACGGTGAGCAGTTCTTC
abundance: .
d_gene: .
v_gene: TRBV11-2
j_gene: TRBJ2-1

CDR3aa: CASSSQGYSNQPQHF
CDR3nt: TGTGCCAGCAGCAGTCAGGGTTATAGCAATCAGCCCCAGCATTTT
abundance: many
d_gene: .
v_gene: TRBV6-5
j_gene: TRBJ1-5

CDR3aa: CASWGLTYEQYF
CDR3nt: TGTGCCAGCTGGGGGTTAACCTACGAGCAGTACTTC
abundance: many
d_gene: .
v_gene: TRBV28
j_gene: TRBJ2-7

CDR3aa: CASSDLRGAGYNEQFF
CDR3nt: TGCGCCAGCAGCGATCTTCGGGGGGCGGGTTACAATGAGCAGTTCTTC
abundance: many
d_gene: .
v_gene: TRBV4-1
j_gene: TRBJ2-1

CDR3aa: CASTTRTSGAVETQYF
CDR3nt: TGTGCCAGCACAACCCGGACTAGCGGGGCCGTGGAGACCCAGTACTTC
abundance: .
d_gene: TRBD2
v_gene: TRBV28
j_gene: TRBJ2-5

CDR3aa: CASGLSGLDRETQYF
CDR3nt: TGTGCCAGCGGATTGTCGGGACTAGATCGCGAGACCCAGTACTTC
abundance: many
d_gene: TRBD2
v_gene: TRBV4-2
j_gene: TRBJ2-5

CDR3aa: CASSLDGPYNEQFF
CDR3nt: TGCGCCAGCAGCTTGGACGGACCTTACAATGAGCAGTTCTTC
abundance: many
d_gene: .
v_gene: TRBV5-1
j_gene: TRBJ2-1

CDR3aa: CSARRDRASEAFF
CDR3nt: TGCAGTGCTAGAAGGGACAGGGCATCTGAAGCTTTCTTT
abundance: few
d_gene: TRBD1
v_gene: TRBV20-1
j_gene: TRBJ1-1

CDR3aa: CSATGTGWNEKLFF
CDR3nt: TGCAGTGCTACGGGGACAGGGTGGAATGAAAAACTGTTTTTT
abundance: .
d_gene: TRBD1
v_gene: TRBV20-1
j_gene: TRBJ1-4

CDR3aa: CASRHNREANTGELFF
CDR3nt: TGTGCCAGCAGACATAACAGGGAGGCGAACACCGGGGAGCTGTTTTTT
abundance: .
d_gene: .
v_gene: TRBV6-2/TRBV6-3
j_gene: TRBJ2-2

CDR3aa: CSARDSNLYGYTF
CDR3nt: TGCAGTGCTAGAGATTCAAATTTGTATGGCTACACCTTC
abundance: .
d_gene: .
v_gene: TRBV20-1
j_gene: TRBJ1-2

CDR3aa: CSARGGPYNSPLHF
CDR3nt: TGCAGTGCTAGAGGGGGCCCCTATAATTCACCCCTCCACTTT
abundance: few
d_gene: .
v_gene: TRBV20-1
j_gene: TRBJ1-6

CDR3aa: CASSLATHGGEYF
CDR3nt: TGTGCCAGCAGCTTAGCTACTCACGGCGGCGAGTATTTT
abundance: few
d_gene: .
v_gene: TRBV7-2
j_gene: TRBJ2-3

CDR3aa: CASSQGTGWEETQYF
CDR3nt: TGTGCCAGCAGCCAAGGGACAGGGTGGGAAGAGACCCAGTACTTC
abundance: many
d_gene: TRBD1
v_gene: TRBV11-3
j_gene: TRBJ2-5

CDR3aa: CSVAGQGLTDTQYF
CDR3nt: TGCAGCGTGGCGGGACAGGGGCTGACAGATACGCAGTATTTT
abundance: few
d_gene: TRBD1
v_gene: TRBV29-1
j_gene: TRBJ2-3

CDR3aa: CASSLSAGASYNEQFF
CDR3nt: TGCGCCAGCAGCTTGTCAGCGGGAGCCTCCTACAATGAGCAGTTCTTC
abundance: .
d_gene: TRBD2
v_gene: TRBV5-1
j_gene: TRBJ2-1

CDR3aa: CASNFSSGDANTGELFF
CDR3nt: TGTGCCAGCAACTTCAGTAGCGGGGACGCGAACACCGGGGAGCTGTTTTTT
abundance: .
d_gene: TRBD2
v_gene: TRBV7-6
j_gene: TRBJ2-2

CDR3aa: CASSPGGTGVGEQYF
CDR3nt: TGCGCCAGCAGTCCAGGTGGGACAGGGGTGGGCGAGCAGTACTTC
abundance: many
d_gene: TRBD1
v_gene: TRBV5-1
j_gene: TRBJ2-7

CDR3aa: CSAIDTRGSLNQPQHF
CDR3nt: TGCAGTGCTATCGATACCCGGGGGTCCCTAAATCAGCCCCAGCATTTT
abundance: .
d_gene: .
v_gene: TRBV20-1
j_gene: TRBJ1-5

CDR3aa: CSSRNRGKPSQHF
CDR3nt: TGCAGTTCACGTAACAGGGGGAAACCGTCCCAGCATTTT
abundance: .
d_gene: TRBD1
v_gene: TRBV20-1
j_gene: TRBJ1-5

CDR3aa: CASSLEDGGGYAFF
CDR3nt: TGCGCCAGCAGCTTGGAGGATGGCGGGGGATATGCTTTCTTT
abundance: .
d_gene: .
v_gene: TRBV5-1
j_gene: TRBJ1-1

CDR3aa: CASSSGGGGPASSYNEQFF
CDR3nt: TGCGCCAGCAGCTCCGGAGGGGGGGGACCGGCGAGCTCCTACAATGAGCAGTTCTTC
abundance: .
d_gene: .
v_gene: TRBV5-1
j_gene: TRBJ2-1

CDR3aa: CASSYSGDSGANVLTF
CDR3nt: TGTGCCAGCAGTTACTCAGGAGATTCCGGGGCCAACGTCCTGACTTTC
abundance: .
d_gene: .
v_gene: TRBV6-5
j_gene: TRBJ2-6

CDR3aa: CASSQEDTQHTGSSYEQYF
CDR3nt: TGCGCCAGCAGCCAAGAGGACACCCAGCACACAGGCAGCTCCTACGAGCAGTACTTC
abundance: many
d_gene: .
v_gene: TRBV4-1
j_gene: TRBJ2-7

CDR3aa: CASSPQRAGNQPQHF
CDR3nt: TGCGCCAGCAGCCCACAAAGGGCTGGTAATCAGCCCCAGCATTTT
abundance: .
d_gene: .
v_gene: TRBV4-1
j_gene: TRBJ1-5

CDR3aa: CASITKIGAGGHNEQYF
CDR3nt: TGTGCCAGCATAACAAAGATCGGAGCGGGGGGGCATAATGAGCAGTACTTC
abundance: .
d_gene: TRBD2
v_gene: TRBV12-3/TRBV12-4
j_gene: TRBJ2-5

CDR3aa: CASSPGTSGSSAYNEQFF
CDR3nt: TGTGCCAGCAGTCCTGGGACTAGCGGGAGTTCGGCATACAATGAGCAGTTCTTC
abundance: .
d_gene: TRBD2
v_gene: TRBV12-3/TRBV12-4
j_gene: TRBJ2-1

CDR3aa: CASSPTSGGAGNEQFF
CDR3nt: TGTGCCAGCAGCCCGACTAGCGGGGGGGCCGGTAATGAGCAGTTCTTC
abundance: .
d_gene: TRBD2
v_gene: TRBV3-1
j_gene: TRBJ2-1

CDR3aa: CASSPNTQAYGYTF
CDR3nt: TGTGCCAGCAGCCCGAATACACAGGCCTATGGCTACACCTTC
abundance: .
d_gene: .
v_gene: TRBV7-3
j_gene: TRBJ1-2

CDR3aa: CASSQVGAGGIHEQYF
CDR3nt: TGTGCCAGCAGCCAAGTGGGGGCGGGAGGTATCCACGAGCAGTACTTC
abundance: few
d_gene: TRBD2
v_gene: TRBV3-1
j_gene: TRBJ2-7

CDR3aa: CASSLASGVMNTEAFF
CDR3nt: TGTGCCAGCAGCTTAGCCTCGGGGGTGATGAACACTGAAGCTTTCTTT
abundance: .
d_gene: .
v_gene: TRBV7-2
j_gene: TRBJ1-1

CDR3aa: CSARDQRQGDTGELFF
CDR3nt: TGCAGTGCTAGAGATCAGAGACAGGGTGACACCGGGGAGCTGTTTTTT
abundance: .
d_gene: TRBD1
v_gene: TRBV20-1
j_gene: TRBJ2-2

CDR3aa: CSPTISDLYEQYF
CDR3nt: TGCAGCCCCACGATCAGTGACCTCTACGAGCAGTACTTC
abundance: many
d_gene: .
v_gene: TRBV29-1
j_gene: TRBJ2-7

CDR3aa: CSAGGFRGRTDTQYF
CDR3nt: TGCAGTGCTGGAGGTTTTCGGGGACGCACAGATACGCAGTATTTT
abundance: .
d_gene: .
v_gene: TRBV20-1
j_gene: TRBJ2-3

CDR3aa: CASSVGPSGEETQYF
CDR3nt: TGTGCCAGCAGCGTAGGTCCTAGCGGGGAAGAGACCCAGTACTTC
abundance: many
d_gene: TRBD2
v_gene: TRBV9
j_gene: TRBJ2-5